The 24 T cell receptor beta chains in this list originate from one sample, sequenced in a study of T cell repertoires in cytomegalovirus infection. For these TCRs, the target antigens are not known. TCRdb ran MiXCR on the reads and lists one entry per CDR3 protein. This sample has hundreds of thousands of distinct CDR3 sequences, with roughly a third found just once. The specimen comprised cultured PBMCs, sampled from culture after CMV antigen stimulation. These receptors all come from a human donor in good health (CMV status not recorded). Some clones in this sample may be carry-over from other donors' samples.

This clonotype was counted ten times or more. This sequence joins TRBV7-2 and TRBJ2-1; 11 nucleotides agree with TRBD2. CDR3 length: 16 residues. Germline values: CDR1 SGHTA, CDR2 FQGNSA. The V and J ends lost 5 bases and 6 bases, in that order; junction bases with no gene match: 9. CDR3: CASSQHRLAGFNEQFF. The CDR3 DNA sequence: TGTGCCAGCAGCCAACACCGACTAGCGGGATTCAATGAGCAGTTCTTC.

The genes are TRBV6-1 and TRBJ2-3, with 7 bases that match TRBD1. Germline V gene data show CDR1 as MNHNS and CDR2 as SASEGT. The CDR3 loop spans 16 amino acids. J was trimmed by 2 bases and V by 2 bases; bases with no gene match: 7. CDR3 region: CASSERRGQITDTQYF. CDR3 DNA: TGTGCCAGCAGTGAAAGAAGGGGACAGATCACAGATACGCAGTATTTT.

V and J are TRBV7-9 and TRBJ2-5; D is possibly TRBD2 (6 bases). The length of the CDR3 is 14 residues. Deletions cut 4 bases from V and 4 bases from J, with 13 bases between. Germline V lookup: CDR1 SEHNR, CDR2 FQNEAQ (reference sequence). The CDR3 DNA reads as TGTGCCAGCAGCTCCGAGGGGCGGGGAGAGACCCAGTACTTC. Translated, it gives CASSSEGRGETQYF.

The genes are TRBV6-2 or TRBV6-3 and TRBJ2-7; TRBD2 matches at 8 bases. This CDR3 spans 15 amino acids. V shed 2 bases, J shed 6 bases, and the junction held 9 bases outside the gene matches. Germline CDR1 and CDR2: MNHEY and SVGEGT. CDR3 bases: TGTGCCAGCAGTTACGAAGCGGGAGTTGTGCCCGAGCAGTACGTC. This translates into CASSYEAGVVPEQYV.

This clonotype came up a few times. The V gene is TRBV6-1, the J gene TRBJ1-6; 11 bases fit TRBD1. Germline CDR1 MNHNS, CDR2 SASEGT. This CDR3 has 14 amino acids. Germline trimming cut 6 bases from V and 8 bases from J; bases unmatched to any gene: 3. The CDR3 loop reads CASSRGQGDSPLHF. The CDR3 DNA is TGTGCCAGCAGCAGGGGACAGGGGGATTCACCCCTCCACTTT.

The gene calls are TRBV6-6 and TRBJ1-5, with 7 bases aligning to TRBD1. Germline CDR1 is MNHNY and CDR2 is SVGAGI (reference sequence). The junction had 6 bases not matched to a gene; V was cut back by 7 bases and J by 0 bases. There are 15 residues in the CDR3. CDR3 DNA sequence: TGTGCCAGCATCTTGGGACAGTATAGCAATCAGCCCCAGCATTTT. Its protein is CASILGQYSNQPQHF.

The CDR3 DNA follows: TGTGCCAGCAGTGAAAGGGGCCGGACTGAAGCTTTCTTT. Translated, it gives CASSERGRTEAFF. The V gene is TRBV28, the J gene TRBJ1-1; D might be TRBD1 (5 bases). This CDR3 is 13 amino acids long. Germline V gene lookup returns CDR1 MDHEN and CDR2 SYDVKM. V lost 5 bases and J lost 5, with 12 bases in between.

The CDR3 spells CSASPSGSRGGANVLTF. CDR3 coding DNA: TGCAGTGCTAGTCCTAGCGGGAGCCGGGGTGGGGCCAACGTCCTGACTTTC. The chain links TRBV20-1 to TRBJ2-6, with 10 nucleotides matching TRBD2. The CDR3 runs 17 residues. V dropped 3 bases and J dropped 3; count of bases not matched to a gene: 8. The germline gives CDR1 DFQATT, CDR2 SNEGSKA (reference sequence).

This clonotype occurred many times. The V call is TRBV7-2, the J call TRBJ2-7; D is possibly TRBD1 (6 bases). This CDR3 spans 15 amino acids. Germline values: CDR1 SGHTA, CDR2 FQGNSA. The V and J ends lost 3 bases and 2 bases respectively, with 14 bases between them. The CDR3 coding sequence is TGTGCCAGCAGCTTGAGAGGACAGCGAACCTACGAGCAGTACTTC. Protein sequence: CASSLRGQRTYEQYF.

V is TRBV12-5 and J is TRBJ2-5; the D is unclear. The germline V gene has CDR1 LGHNT and CDR2 FRNRAP. This CDR3 spans 15 amino acids. Trimming shortened V by 5 bases and J by 1 base, and 14 bases separated the two germline ends. This CDR3 is CASGTPMRPQETQYF. CDR3 in DNA: TGTGCTAGTGGTACCCCTATGAGGCCCCAAGAGACCCAGTACTTC.

The CDR3 protein is CASSWTSASTDTQYF. The CDR3 DNA follows: TGTGCCAGTAGCTGGACAAGTGCTAGCACAGATACGCAGTATTTT. This chain links TRBV19 with TRBJ2-3; tentative D call: TRBD1 (5 bases). There are 15 residues in the CDR3. Trimming shortened V by 6 bases and J by 0 bases, and 13 bases separated the two germline ends. CDR1 is LNHDA and CDR2 is SQIVND in the germline V gene (reference sequence).

The rearrangement joins TRBV27 to TRBJ2-2; D ambiguous. Germline CDR1 MNHEY, CDR2 SMNVEV (reference sequence). The V gene lost 0 bases and the J gene lost 6 bases, with 11 bases spanning the gap. This CDR3 has 15 amino acids. The CDR3 here is CASSLSSLGSGELFF. The CDR3 DNA reads TGTGCCAGCAGTTTATCGTCCCTGGGTTCCGGGGAGCTGTTTTTT.

The CDR3 spells CPLEPDRAISGELFF. CDR3 nucleotide sequence: TGTCCCCTCGAACCCGACAGGGCGATCTCCGGGGAGCTGTTTTTT. This chain uses TRBV6-1 with TRBJ2-2, with 7 bases lining up with TRBD1. Germline CDR1 reads MNHNS; CDR2 reads SASEGT. This CDR3 region has 15 residues.

V is TRBV11-2 and J is TRBJ2-5; no definite D call. Looked up from germline, CDR1 is SGHAT and CDR2 is FQNNGV. Deletions cut 6 bases from V and 5 bases from J, with 7 bases between. The CDR3 runs to 11 residues. The CDR3 protein is CASRLKETQYF. DNA for the CDR3: TGTGCCAGCAGGCTAAAGGAGACCCAGTACTTC.

There are a few counts of this clonotype. The rearrangement uses TRBV29-1 and TRBJ2-3; no firm D call. Trimming cost V 5 bases and J 6 bases, with 9 bases left between them. The length of the CDR3 is 11 residues. Germline V gene data show CDR1 as SQVTM and CDR2 as ANQGSEA. The CDR3 coding sequence is TGCAGCGTTTCCTCAGGTGATACGCAGTATTTT. Translating it yields CSVSSGDTQYF.

V and J are TRBV7-9 and TRBJ1-5; TRBD1 matches 7 bases. The CDR3 runs 19 residues. J gave up 6 bases and V 6 bases, and 23 bases lay outside the gene matches. Germline-derived CDR1 and CDR2 are SEHNR and FQNEAQ (reference sequence). The CDR3, as DNA: TGTGCCAGCAGTTATGAGGGGGGCAGGGGGTGGAATAGTGGTCAGCCCCAGCATTTT. Its protein product is CASSYEGGRGWNSGQPQHF. The entire variable domain, with the rest obtained from reference TRBV7-9 and TRBJ1-5, is as follows: DTGVSQNPRHKITKRGQNVTFRCDPISEHNRLYWYRQTLGQGPEFLTYFQNEAQLEKSRLLSDRFSAERPKGSFSTLEIQRTEQGDSAMYLCASSYEGGRGWNSGQPQHFGDGTRLSIL.

This clonotype has more than one count but fewer than ten. The chain has TRBV9 and TRBJ2-7; TRBD1 might be the D (6 bases). Per the germline V gene, CDR1 is SGDLS and CDR2 is YYNGEE. V lost 0 bases, J lost 10 bases, and 14 bases lay in between. This CDR3 region has 13 residues. CDR3 protein: CASSVGQDMAQYF. The CDR3 DNA reads TGTGCCAGCAGCGTAGGACAGGATATGGCCCAGTACTTC.

The chain recombines TRBV28 with TRBJ2-3; D might be TRBD1 (6 bases). The germline gives CDR1 MDHEN, CDR2 SYDVKM. The V and J ends lost 5 bases and 4 bases respectively, with 13 bases between them. CDR3 size: 14 residues. The CDR3: CASSDGQSPDTQYF. CDR3 nucleotides: TGTGCCAGCAGTGACGGACAGTCACCAGATACGCAGTATTTT.

The chain couples TRBV18 to TRBJ2-5, with TRBD1 identical over 9 bases. The J segment lost 7 bases and the V segment lost 3 bases, leaving 15 bases of the junction unmatched. This CDR3 is built from 17 residues. Germline V gene sequence: CDR1 KGHSH, CDR2 LQKENI. For the CDR3, the DNA is TGTGCCAGCTCACCGATGGACAGGGGCGCCGGGGGTGTGACCCAGTACTTC. It translates to CASSPMDRGAGGVTQYF.

At least ten counts were recorded for this clonotype. This chain uses TRBV7-3 with TRBJ2-1; no definite D call. Germline V gives CDR1 SGHTA, CDR2 FQGTGA. The CDR3 runs to 15 residues. V lost 0 bases, J lost 2 bases, and 8 bases lay in between. The CDR3 DNA is TGTGCCAGCAGCTTAACACCTCTAGCCTACAATGAGCAGTTCTTC. Residues: CASSLTPLAYNEQFF.

The chain uses TRBV5-1 and TRBJ2-7; no firm D call. CDR3 length: 13 residues. V was pared by 1 base and J by 2 bases, with 7 bases between. Germline V gene lookup returns CDR1 SGHRS and CDR2 YFSETQ. The CDR3 reads CASSLTVPYEQYF. CDR3 DNA sequence: TGCGCCAGCAGCTTGACGGTCCCCTACGAGCAGTACTTC.

This clonotype occurred many times. The J gene is TRBJ2-7, the V gene TRBV7-2; possible D gene TRBD2, 6 bases. The germline V and J ends were trimmed by 2 bases and 0 bases, with 8 bases remaining between them. This CDR3 spans 14 amino acids. Germline V lookup: CDR1 SGHTA, CDR2 FQGNSA. Here the CDR3 DNA reads TGTGCCAGCAGCTTACTAGCGACCTCCTACGAGCAGTACGTC. Translating gives CASSLLATSYEQYV.

The chain combines TRBV6-1 with TRBJ2-7, with 11 bases identical to TRBD1. This CDR3 is built from 13 residues. Per the germline V gene, CDR1 is MNHNS and CDR2 is SASEGT. V gave up 9 bases and J gave up 9 bases; unmatched junction bases: 10. CDR3 bases: TGTGCCAGTCGGACAGGGGGCACCTTTTGGCAGTACGTC. Its protein product is CASRTGGTFWQYV.

The J gene is TRBJ2-4, the V gene TRBV6-1, with D tentatively TRBD2 (6 bases). The CDR3 runs to 19 residues. Trimming took off 0 bases at V and 0 bases at J, with 18 bases between the two ends. Germline V gives CDR1 MNHNS, CDR2 SASEGT. CDR3 residues: CASSEAIAEGMRAKNIQYF. The DNA of the CDR3 is TGTGCCAGCAGTGAAGCGATAGCGGAAGGTATGCGAGCCAAAAACATTCAGTACTTC.